Listed here are 17 T cell receptor beta chains from one sample, sequenced in a study of cytomegalovirus exposure and HLA in healthy donors. The PCR had 60 Vbeta and 13 Jbeta primers. Some clones are missing from TCRdb's copy, which holds only in-frame ones; the method was immunoSEQ multiplex PCR. The sample yields 95,000 to 110,000 clones, more than 75% seen once. Sample: PBMCs. The receptors shown here come from a woman in her late teens or twenties in good health and CMV-seropositive.

In this sample, this clone turned up once. The chain has TRBV9 and TRBJ2-1; possibly TRBD2 for D (5 bases). Trimming took 1 base from V and 0 from J, leaving 11 bases between them. Per germline, CDR1 SGDLS and CDR2 YYNGEE. The CDR3 runs 16 residues. This chain's CDR3 is CASSVSAGSSYNEQFF. DNA of the CDR3: TGTGCCAGCAGCGTATCGGCGGGCTCCTCCTACAATGAGCAGTTCTTC.

This rearrangement joins TRBV7-3 to TRBJ2-6, with no clear D. This CDR3 contains 14 residues. The germline V gene encodes CDR1 SGHTA and CDR2 FQGTGA. V shed 5 bases and J shed 4 bases, with 9 bases lying between them. Here the CDR3 DNA reads TGTGCCAGCAGCGCAATGACAGGGGCCAACGTCCTGACTTTC. As protein: CASSAMTGANVLTF. The complete variable domain, with remaining parts taken from reference TRBV7-3 and TRBJ2-6, reads GAGVSQTPSNKVTEKGKYVELRCDPISGHTALYWYRQSLGQGPEFLIYFQGTGAADDSGLPNDRFFAVRPEGSVSTLKIQRTERGDSAVYLCASSAMTGANVLTFGAGSRLTVL.

The V call is TRBV11-2, the J call TRBJ1-1, with D perhaps TRBD1 (5 bases). Germline values: CDR1 SGHAT, CDR2 FQNNGV. V dropped 0 bases and J dropped 3 bases, with 11 bases sitting between them. CDR3 length: 15 amino acids. CDR3: CASSLDLRVYTEAFF. For the CDR3, the DNA is TGTGCCAGCAGCTTAGATCTCAGGGTTTACACTGAAGCTTTCTTT.

The rearrangement joins TRBV7-3 to TRBJ1-1; 8 bases fit TRBD1. The germline gives CDR1 SGHTA, CDR2 FQGTGA. V trimming: 5 bases; J trimming: 5 bases; junction bases outside the gene matches: 7. The CDR3 is 14 residues long. The CDR3 sequence: CASSPQGAATEAFF. The CDR3 nucleotides are TGTGCCAGCAGCCCGCAGGGGGCCGCAACTGAAGCTTTCTTT. Filled out from reference TRBV7-3 and TRBJ1-1, the complete variable domain reads GAGVSQTPSNKVTEKGKYVELRCDPISGHTALYWYRQSLGQGPEFLIYFQGTGAADDSGLPNDRFFAVRPEGSVSTLKIQRTERGDSAVYLCASSPQGAATEAFFGQGTRLTVV.

This chain joins TRBV10-2 and TRBJ2-1; no definite D call. Deletions cut 6 bases from V and 6 bases from J, with 15 bases between. CDR3 length equals 14 residues. Germline assignment: CDR1 WSHSY and CDR2 SAAADI. The CDR3 DNA is TGCGCCAGCAGCTCGTCCACCAGTCGCAATGAGCAGTTCTTC. Translation gives CASSSSTSRNEQFF.

The chain employs TRBV19 and TRBJ1-1; D not certain. The V gene lost 2 bases and the J gene lost 3 bases, with 13 bases spanning the gap. The germline V gene has CDR1 LNHDA and CDR2 SQIVND (reference sequence). The CDR3 runs to 15 residues. The CDR3 nucleotides read TGTGCCAGTAGTATAAGCAGAAGCCTAGACACTGAAGCTTTCTTT. Protein sequence: CASSISRSLDTEAFF.

This chain connects TRBV7-8 to TRBJ1-2; possible D gene TRBD1, 6 bases. Trimming left V 5 bases short and J 2 bases short, with 12 bases between. CDR3 length: 14 amino acids. The germline V gene encodes CDR1 SGHVS and CDR2 FQNEAQ. In nucleotides, the CDR3 is TGTGCCAGCAGCAAAGGGGGGGAGAACTATGGCTACACCTTC. The encoded protein is CASSKGGENYGYTF.

The chain links TRBV19 to TRBJ2-2, with 12 bases identical to TRBD2. Germline V gene lookup returns CDR1 LNHDA and CDR2 SQIVND (reference sequence). Trimming took 7 bases from V and 0 from J; bases not matched to a gene: 21. The CDR3 is 22 residues long. CDR3 sequence: CASKLTSGRRLGQGANTGELFF. The CDR3 nucleotides read TGTGCCAGTAAACTGACTAGCGGGAGAAGGCTAGGACAGGGGGCGAACACCGGGGAGCTGTTTTTT.

Points on this clone: One junction end disagrees with the germline gene, perhaps due to a read error. CDR3 region: CASGLVGTGEETQYF. As DNA, the CDR3 is TGTGCCAGCGGCTTAGTCGGGACAGGGGAAGAGACCCAGTACTTC. The chain has TRBV7-2 and TRBJ2-5; TRBD1 matches at 10 bases. Germline values: CDR1 SGHTA, CDR2 FQGNSA. The CDR3 covers 15 residues.

The V gene is TRBV19, the J gene TRBJ2-2; 13 bases line up with TRBD2. The V gene's germline CDR1 is LNHDA and CDR2 SQIVND (reference sequence). This CDR3 region has 18 residues. J lost 5 bases, V lost 4 bases, and 10 bases had no gene match. As DNA, the CDR3 is TGTGCCAGTAGTACCCCCCCCGGGACTAGCGGGATAACCGGGGAGCTGTTTTTT. This gives the protein CASSTPPGTSGITGELFF.

The chain is built from TRBV30 and TRBJ1-1; possible D gene TRBD1, 5 bases. Germline V gene sequence: CDR1 GTSNPN, CDR2 SVGIG (reference sequence). This CDR3 is built from 11 residues. Deletions cut 2 bases from V and 11 bases from J, with 12 bases between. Written as DNA, the CDR3 is TGTGCCTGGAGTAGGGGATCGTGGGCTTTCTTT. Translated, it gives CAWSRGSWAFF. Variable domain in full (rest from reference TRBV30 and TRBJ1-1): SQTIHQWPATLVQPVGSPLSLECTVEGTSNPNLYWYRQAAGRGLQLLFYSVGIGQISSEVPQNLSASRPQDRQFILSSKKLLLSDSGFYLCAWSRGSWAFFGQGTRLTVV.

The chain uses TRBV2 and TRBJ1-2; D is unresolved. The germline V and J ends were trimmed by 6 bases and 6 bases, with 20 bases remaining between them. Germline V gives CDR1 SNHLY, CDR2 FYNNEI. This CDR3 has 15 amino acids. CDR3 sequence (DNA): TGTGCCAGCAGGGAGAGTCGGGGTTCGTTGGATGGCTACACCTTC. This encodes CASRESRGSLDGYTF.

The rearrangement uses TRBV27 and TRBJ2-1, with a tentative D call TRBD1 (5 bases). Trimming removed 5 bases at V and 3 bases at J, with 8 bases between. CDR1 is MNHEY, CDR2 SMNVEV, per germline (reference sequence). The CDR3 spans 13 residues. For the CDR3, the DNA is TGTGCCAGCAGTCCTCAGGGCTACAATGAGCAGTTCTTC. Translation gives CASSPQGYNEQFF.

The chain has TRBV6-1 and TRBJ1-1, with 7 bases that match TRBD1. CDR3 size: 14 residues. CDR1 and CDR2 from the germline V gene are MNHNS and SASEGT. The trim removed 3 bases at V and 11 bases at J, leaving 12 bases unmatched. The DNA for the CDR3 is TGTGCCAGCAGTGATTTAAGAGCAGGGGGTCGCGCTTTCTTT. It specifies CASSDLRAGGRAFF.

The chain links TRBV6-1 to TRBJ2-7, with unresolved D. Trimming stripped 6 bases from V and 0 bases from J, with 12 bases between. The CDR3 covers 14 residues. Germline V gene data show CDR1 as MNHNS and CDR2 as SASEGT. The CDR3 loop is CASSFTLSSYEQYF. As DNA, the CDR3 is TGTGCCAGCAGCTTCACCTTGAGCTCCTACGAGCAGTACTTC.

This chain connects TRBV6-6 to TRBJ1-1; weak D call: TRBD1 (6 bases). This CDR3 has 15 residues. V dropped 6 bases and J dropped 4 bases, with 18 bases sitting between them. CDR1 and CDR2 from the germline V gene are MNHNY and SVGAGI (reference sequence). DNA of the CDR3: TGTGCCAGCAGCAACGAGCGGAGAGGGGGCACTGAAGCTTTCTTT. This sequence encodes CASSNERRGGTEAFF.

This clone has a handful of counts. The V call is TRBV6-5, the J call TRBJ2-7; 9 bases are shared with TRBD2. The CDR3 has 14 residues. Germline CDR1 and CDR2: MNHEY and SVGAGI. After removal of 7 bases from V and 6 bases from J, the junction contained 10 bases not matched to a gene. CDR3 DNA: TGTGCCAGCACCTACGGTAGCGGGAGTGGCGAGCAGTACTTC. Translated, it gives CASTYGSGSGEQYF.